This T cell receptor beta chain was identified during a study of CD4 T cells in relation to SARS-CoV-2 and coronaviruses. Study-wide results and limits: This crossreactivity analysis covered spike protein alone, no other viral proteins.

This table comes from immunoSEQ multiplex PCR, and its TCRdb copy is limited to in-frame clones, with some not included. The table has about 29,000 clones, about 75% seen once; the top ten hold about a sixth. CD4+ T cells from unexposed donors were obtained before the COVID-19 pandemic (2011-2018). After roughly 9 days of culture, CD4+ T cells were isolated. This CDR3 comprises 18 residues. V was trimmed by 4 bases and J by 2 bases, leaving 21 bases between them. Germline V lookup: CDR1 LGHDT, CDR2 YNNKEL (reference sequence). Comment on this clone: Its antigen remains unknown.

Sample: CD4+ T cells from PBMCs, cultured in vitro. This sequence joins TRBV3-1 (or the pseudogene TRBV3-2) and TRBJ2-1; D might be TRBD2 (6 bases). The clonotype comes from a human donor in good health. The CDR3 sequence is CASSRHPPGTGTYNEQFF. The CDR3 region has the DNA TGTGCCAGCAGCCGCCACCCCCCCGGGACTGGAACCTACAATGAGCAGTTCTTC.